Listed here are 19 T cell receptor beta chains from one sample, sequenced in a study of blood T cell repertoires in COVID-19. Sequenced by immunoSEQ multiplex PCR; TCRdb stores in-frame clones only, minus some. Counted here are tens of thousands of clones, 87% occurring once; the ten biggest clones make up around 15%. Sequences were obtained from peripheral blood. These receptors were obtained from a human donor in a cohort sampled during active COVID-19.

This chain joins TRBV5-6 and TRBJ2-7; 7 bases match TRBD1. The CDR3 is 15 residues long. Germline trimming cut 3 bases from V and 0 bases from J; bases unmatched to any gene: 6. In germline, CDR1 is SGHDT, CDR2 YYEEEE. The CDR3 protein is CASSSTGQSSYEQYF. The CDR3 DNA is TGTGCCAGCAGCTCGACAGGGCAGAGCTCCTACGAGCAGTACTTC.

The CDR3 region has the DNA TGTGCCAGCAGCAAAGAACGAGTGACAGGGGTCCCAGGATCCGCTAACTATGGCTACACCTTC. This codes for CASSKERVTGVPGSANYGYTF. The V gene is TRBV21-1, the J gene TRBJ1-2; TRBD1 is taken as the D call from the table, unchecked against the DNA. TRBV21-1 is recorded as a pseudogene. The CDR3 contains 21 residues.

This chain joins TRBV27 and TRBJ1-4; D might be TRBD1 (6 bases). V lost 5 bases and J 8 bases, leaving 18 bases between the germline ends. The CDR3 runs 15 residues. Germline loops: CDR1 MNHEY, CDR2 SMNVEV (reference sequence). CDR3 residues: CASSPGTLPGEKLFF. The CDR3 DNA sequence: TGTGCCAGCAGTCCGGGGACACTCCCTGGGGAAAAACTGTTTTTT.

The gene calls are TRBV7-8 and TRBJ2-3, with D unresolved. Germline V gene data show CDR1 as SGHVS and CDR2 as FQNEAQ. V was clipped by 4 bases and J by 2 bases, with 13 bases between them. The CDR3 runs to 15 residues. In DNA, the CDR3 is TGTGCCAGCAGCTCCGGGTGGTTCTCCACAGATACGCAGTATTTT. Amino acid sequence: CASSSGWFSTDTQYF.

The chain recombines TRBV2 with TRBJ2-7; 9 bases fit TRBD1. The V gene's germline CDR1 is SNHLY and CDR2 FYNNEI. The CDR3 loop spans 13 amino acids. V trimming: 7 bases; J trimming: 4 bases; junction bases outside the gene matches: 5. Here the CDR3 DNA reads TGTGCCAGCAACGAACAGGGGGCTTACGAGCAGTACTTC. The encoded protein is CASNEQGAYEQYF.

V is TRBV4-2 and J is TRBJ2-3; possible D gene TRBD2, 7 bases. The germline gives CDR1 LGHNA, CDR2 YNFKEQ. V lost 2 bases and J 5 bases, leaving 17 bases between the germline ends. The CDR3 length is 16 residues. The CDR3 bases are TGTGCCAGCAGCCAATCGGTGGGGGGGCTCGGAGATACGCAGTATTTT. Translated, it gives CASSQSVGGLGDTQYF.

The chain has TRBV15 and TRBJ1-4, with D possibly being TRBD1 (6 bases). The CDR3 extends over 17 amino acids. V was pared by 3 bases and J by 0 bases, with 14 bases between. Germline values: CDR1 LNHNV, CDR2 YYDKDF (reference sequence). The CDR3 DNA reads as TGTGCCACCAGCAGTTATTACAGGGACGCAACTAATGAAAAACTGTTTTTT. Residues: CATSSYYRDATNEKLFF.

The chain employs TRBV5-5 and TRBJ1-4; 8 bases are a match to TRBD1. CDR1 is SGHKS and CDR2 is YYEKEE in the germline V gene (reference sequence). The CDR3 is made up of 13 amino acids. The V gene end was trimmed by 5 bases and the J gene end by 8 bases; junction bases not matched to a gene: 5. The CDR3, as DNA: TGTGCCAGCAGTGGACAGGGCAGAGAAAAACTGTTTTTT. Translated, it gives CASSGQGREKLFF.

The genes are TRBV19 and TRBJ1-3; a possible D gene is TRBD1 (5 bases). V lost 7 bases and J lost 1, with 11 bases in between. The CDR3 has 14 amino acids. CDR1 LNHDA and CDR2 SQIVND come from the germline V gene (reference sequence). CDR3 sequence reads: CASTRVKSGNTIYF. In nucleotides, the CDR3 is TGTGCCAGTACCAGGGTCAAATCTGGAAACACCATATATTTT.

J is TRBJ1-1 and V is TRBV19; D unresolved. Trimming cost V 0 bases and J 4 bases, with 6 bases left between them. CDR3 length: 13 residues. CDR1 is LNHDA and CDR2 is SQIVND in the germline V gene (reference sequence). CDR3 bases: TGTGCCAGTAGTATAGATCGCGGCACTGAAGCTTTCTTT. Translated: CASSIDRGTEAFF.

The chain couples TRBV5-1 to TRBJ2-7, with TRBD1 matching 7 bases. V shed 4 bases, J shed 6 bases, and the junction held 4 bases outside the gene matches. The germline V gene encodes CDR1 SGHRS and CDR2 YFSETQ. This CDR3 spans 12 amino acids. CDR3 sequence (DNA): TGCGCCAGCAGCCCGTCAGGGGGCGAGCAGTACTTC. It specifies CASSPSGGEQYF.

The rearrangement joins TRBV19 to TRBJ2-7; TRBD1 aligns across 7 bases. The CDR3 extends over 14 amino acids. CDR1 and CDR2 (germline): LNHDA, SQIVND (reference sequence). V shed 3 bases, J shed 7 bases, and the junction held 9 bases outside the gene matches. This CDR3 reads CASSITGESKEQYF. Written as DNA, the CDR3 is TGTGCCAGTAGTATCACAGGGGAGAGTAAAGAGCAGTACTTC. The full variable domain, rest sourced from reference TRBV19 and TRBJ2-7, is DGGITQSPKYLFRKEGQNVTLSCEQNLNHDAMYWYRQDPGQGLRLIYYSQIVNDFQKGDIAEGYSVSREKKESFPLTVTSAQKNPTAFYLCASSITGESKEQYFGPGTRLTVT.

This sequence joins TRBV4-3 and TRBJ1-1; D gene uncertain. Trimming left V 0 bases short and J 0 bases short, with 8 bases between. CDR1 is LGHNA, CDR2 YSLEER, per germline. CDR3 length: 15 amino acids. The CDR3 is CASSQDWRMNTEAFF. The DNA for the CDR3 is TGCGCCAGCAGCCAAGATTGGAGGATGAACACTGAAGCTTTCTTT.

The CDR3 DNA reads TGTGCCAGCAGTTCACTAGCGGGGGAGCAGAACACCGGGGAGCTGTTTTTT. Translating gives CASSSLAGEQNTGELFF. The chain has TRBV6-2 or TRBV6-3 and TRBJ2-2; TRBD2 matches 11 bases. The ends lost 4 bases at V and 1 base at J; junction bases unmatched: 5. The CDR3 is made up of 17 amino acids. CDR1 MNHEY and CDR2 SVGEGT come from the germline V gene.

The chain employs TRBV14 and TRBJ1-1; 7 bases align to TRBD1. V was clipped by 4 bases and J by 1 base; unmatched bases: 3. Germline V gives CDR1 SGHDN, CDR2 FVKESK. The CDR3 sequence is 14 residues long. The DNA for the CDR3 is TGTGCCAGCAGCCCCTGGACAGGGAACACTGAAGCTTTCTTT. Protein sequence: CASSPWTGNTEAFF.

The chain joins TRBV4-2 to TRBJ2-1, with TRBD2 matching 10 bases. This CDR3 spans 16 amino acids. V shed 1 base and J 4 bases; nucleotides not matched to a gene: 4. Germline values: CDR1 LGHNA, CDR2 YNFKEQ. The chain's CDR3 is CASSQAASGSYNEQFF. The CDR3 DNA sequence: TGTGCCAGCAGCCAAGCCGCTAGCGGGAGTTACAATGAGCAGTTCTTC.

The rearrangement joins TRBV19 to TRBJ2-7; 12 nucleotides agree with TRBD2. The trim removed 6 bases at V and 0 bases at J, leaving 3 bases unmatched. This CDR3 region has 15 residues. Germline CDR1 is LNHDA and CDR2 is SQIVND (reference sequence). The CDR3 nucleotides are TGTGCCAGTAGAGGACTAGCGGGGTCCTCCTACGAGCAGTACTTC. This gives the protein CASRGLAGSSYEQYF. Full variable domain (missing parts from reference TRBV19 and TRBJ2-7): DGGITQSPKYLFRKEGQNVTLSCEQNLNHDAMYWYRQDPGQGLRLIYYSQIVNDFQKGDIAEGYSVSREKKESFPLTVTSAQKNPTAFYLCASRGLAGSSYEQYFGPGTRLTVT.

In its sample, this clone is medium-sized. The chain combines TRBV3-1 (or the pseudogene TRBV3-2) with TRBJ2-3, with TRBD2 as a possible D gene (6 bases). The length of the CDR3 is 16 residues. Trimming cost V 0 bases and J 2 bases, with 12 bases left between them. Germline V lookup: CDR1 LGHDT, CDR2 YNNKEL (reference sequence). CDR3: CASSQDKEGPTDTQYF. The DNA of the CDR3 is TGTGCCAGCAGCCAAGATAAGGAGGGTCCCACAGATACGCAGTATTTT.

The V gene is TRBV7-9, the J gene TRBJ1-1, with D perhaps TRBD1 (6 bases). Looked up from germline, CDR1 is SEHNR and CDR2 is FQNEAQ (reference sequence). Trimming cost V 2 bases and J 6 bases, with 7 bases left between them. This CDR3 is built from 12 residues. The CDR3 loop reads CASSLRGSEAFF. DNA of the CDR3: TGTGCCAGCAGCTTAAGGGGGTCTGAAGCTTTCTTT.